These 24 T cell receptor beta chains came from one sample sequenced in a study of blood T cell repertoires in COVID-19. Using immunoSEQ multiplex PCR, the repertoire was profiled, and TCRdb retains in-frame clones only, with some absent. The profile shows roughly 260,000 clones, roughly nine tenths of them singletons. The sequenced material came from peripheral blood. These receptors came from a man aged 40-50 years who had recovered from COVID-19.

CDR3 sequence: CASSPPGLAGKSSYEQYF. The CDR3 coding sequence is TGCGCCAGCAGTCCGCCGGGACTAGCGGGCAAAAGCTCCTACGAGCAGTACTTC. The V and J genes are TRBV10-1 and TRBJ2-7; 12 nucleotides align to TRBD2. The CDR3 covers 18 residues. The V gene's germline CDR1 is WNHNN and CDR2 SYGVQD (reference sequence). The V and J ends lost 5 bases and 0 bases, in that order; junction bases with no gene match: 11.

This clone was counted a few times. The chain employs TRBV6-1 and TRBJ1-3, with 10 positions matching TRBD1. V lost 3 bases to trimming and J lost 0 bases; unmatched junction nucleotides: 2. The germline CDR1 and CDR2 sequences are MNHNS and SASEGT. The CDR3 covers 16 residues. CDR3 sequence: CASSETGGRSGNTIYF. For the CDR3, the DNA is TGTGCCAGCAGTGAGACAGGGGGCCGCTCTGGAAACACCATATATTTT.

This chain uses TRBV4-3 with TRBJ1-2; 7 bases fit TRBD1. J gave up 4 bases and V 0 bases, and 8 bases lay outside the gene matches. CDR3 size: 16 residues. CDR1 and CDR2 from the germline V gene are LGHNA and YSLEER. The CDR3 loop is CASSQDNAQGVYGYTF. The CDR3 DNA follows: TGCGCCAGCAGCCAAGATAACGCGCAGGGGGTCTATGGCTACACCTTC.

The J gene is TRBJ2-3, the V gene TRBV7-9; 7 nucleotides align to TRBD2. The germline V gene encodes CDR1 SEHNR and CDR2 FQNEAQ (reference sequence). J was trimmed by 5 bases and V by 5 bases; bases with no gene match: 7. This CDR3 has 14 residues. As DNA, the CDR3 is TGTGCCAGCAGCCCCGCGGGAGCGGAAGATACGCAGTATTTT. It yields the protein CASSPAGAEDTQYF.

V usage is TRBV18 and J usage is TRBJ2-7; the D gene is possibly TRBD2 (6 bases). CDR1 is KGHSH and CDR2 is LQKENI in the germline V gene. CDR3 length equals 15 residues. Trimming removed 2 bases at V and 6 bases at J, with 17 bases between. The CDR3 DNA reads TGTGCCAGCTCACCAGGGTTAGGGACTCCCCGCGAGCAGTACTTC. Translated, it gives CASSPGLGTPREQYF. Supplemented by reference TRBV18 and TRBJ2-7, the full variable domain reads NAGVMQNPRHLVRRRGQEARLRCSPMKGHSHVYWYRQLPEEGLKFMVYLQKENIIDESGMPKERFSAEFPKEGPSILRIQQVVRGDSAAYFCASSPGLGTPREQYFGPGTRLTVT.

The rearrangement joins TRBV25-1 to TRBJ2-7; D ambiguous. Between the trimmed V and J ends, which lost 8 bases and 8 bases, there was a span of 10 bases. Per germline, CDR1 MGHDK and CDR2 SYGVNS. The CDR3 runs to 10 residues. CDR3 sequence: CASRSQQQYF. CDR3 in DNA: TGTGCCAGCCGCAGTCAACAGCAGTACTTC.

This clone was seen more than once but under ten times. The gene calls are TRBV19 and TRBJ1-1; 9 positions match TRBD1. J lost 2 bases, V lost 4 bases, and 5 bases had no gene match. The germline V gene has CDR1 LNHDA and CDR2 SQIVND (reference sequence). The CDR3 extends over 15 amino acids. The DNA of the CDR3 is TGTGCCAGTAGTACGGGACAGGGTGTTAACACTGAAGCTTTCTTT. Protein: CASSTGQGVNTEAFF.

The chain recombines TRBV18 with TRBJ1-2; 7 bases are a match to TRBD1. Per the germline V gene, CDR1 is KGHSH and CDR2 is LQKENI. V lost 3 bases, J lost 2 bases, and 9 bases stayed unmatched. This CDR3 is 16 amino acids long. DNA for the CDR3: TGTGCCAGCTCACCTAGATTGGACAGGAGAAACTATGGCTACACCTTC. Protein product: CASSPRLDRRNYGYTF.

The chain links TRBV14 to TRBJ1-5, with D unclear. The CDR3 contains 14 residues. V lost 3 bases, J lost 7 bases, and 13 bases lay in between. The germline V gene has CDR1 SGHDN and CDR2 FVKESK. The CDR3 here is CASSQGGLGQPQHF. The DNA of the CDR3 is TGTGCCAGCAGCCAGGGAGGGTTGGGACAGCCCCAGCATTTT.

This chain joins TRBV10-2 and TRBJ2-1; D gene unclear. The ends were cut back, 6 bases at V and 2 bases at J, with 17 bases in the middle. The germline CDR1 and CDR2 sequences are WSHSY and SAAADI. The CDR3 contains 16 residues. CDR3 in DNA: TGCGCCAGCAGGGGCGCTCCCTTAGTCCCCTACAATGAGCAGTTCTTC. It is translated as CASRGAPLVPYNEQFF.

The chain uses TRBV5-1 and TRBJ2-1; D is perhaps TRBD1 (6 bases). V was pared by 3 bases and J by 5 bases, with 18 bases between. The CDR3 runs to 16 residues. CDR1 is SGHRS, CDR2 YFSETQ, per germline. The CDR3 DNA follows: TGCGCCAGCAGCTCCTCCTCCCAGACAGGTCACAATGAGCAGTTCTTC. It yields the protein CASSSSSQTGHNEQFF.

The chain couples TRBV6-1 to TRBJ2-2; weak D call: TRBD1 (5 bases). This CDR3 spans 14 amino acids. V gave up 0 bases and J gave up 4 bases, with 6 bases separating them. The germline V gene has CDR1 MNHNS and CDR2 SASEGT. The CDR3 spells CASSEAQGTGELFF. Here the CDR3 DNA reads TGTGCCAGCAGTGAAGCGCAGGGCACCGGGGAGCTGTTTTTT.

The V and J genes are TRBV23-1 and TRBJ2-7, with a possible D match to TRBD1 (5 bases). TRBV23-1 is reported as an ORF; its role is uncertain. CDR3 length: 14 amino acids. Trimming took 4 bases from V and 2 from J, leaving 12 bases between them. CDR3 bases: TGCGCCAGCAGTCCCGCAGGGTCTACCTACGAGCAGTACTTC. Translating it yields CASSPAGSTYEQYF.

The rearrangement joins TRBV7-9 to TRBJ1-3; possibly TRBD1 for D (6 bases). This CDR3 has 13 residues. Germline V gene lookup returns CDR1 SEHNR and CDR2 FQNEAQ (reference sequence). The CDR3 DNA follows: TGTGCGAGGGGGGGAAAGGCTGGAAACACCATATATTTT. Residues: CARGGKAGNTIYF.

Concerning this clone: This CDR3 is also generated by other DNA sequences in the sample. The V call is TRBV9, the J call TRBJ2-3, with TRBD2 matching 7 bases. This CDR3 is built from 15 residues. Germline trimming cut 3 bases from V and 0 bases from J; bases unmatched to any gene: 4. Germline V gives CDR1 SGDLS, CDR2 YYNGEE. CDR3 in DNA: TGTGCCAGCAGCGCTAGCGGCACTAGCACAGATACGCAGTATTTT. It is translated as CASSASGTSTDTQYF.

The genes are TRBV4-3 and TRBJ1-4, with 9 bases identical to TRBD1. Germline CDR1 and CDR2: LGHNA and YSLEER. J gave up 10 bases and V 11 bases, and 20 bases lay outside the gene matches. The CDR3 totals 16 residues. The CDR3 DNA is TGCGCCGGACGCAGCCGTAGCCCGGGACAGGGTATAAAACTGTTTTTT. The encoded protein is CAGRSRSPGQGIKLFF.

The J gene is TRBJ2-3, the V gene TRBV7-3, with 7 nucleotides matching TRBD2. This CDR3 region has 14 residues. Germline V gene sequence: CDR1 SGHTA, CDR2 FQGTGA. V was clipped by 6 bases and J by 6 bases; unmatched bases: 9. The CDR3 loop reads CASSLAVGPDTQYF. The CDR3 nucleotides read TGTGCCAGCAGTCTAGCGGTGGGGCCCGATACGCAGTATTTT.

The chain combines TRBV19 with TRBJ1-5; D is ambiguous. Trimming left V 4 bases short and J 0 bases short, with 16 bases between. Germline-derived CDR1 and CDR2 are LNHDA and SQIVND (reference sequence). There are 17 residues in the CDR3. The CDR3 DNA sequence: TGTGCCAGTAGTACCCGGGTCTCGTTCTCTAGCAATCAGCCCCAGCATTTT. It is translated as CASSTRVSFSSNQPQHF.

In its sample, this clone was seen once. The V and J genes are TRBV6-5 and TRBJ2-7; D is perhaps TRBD1 (6 bases). Germline V gene sequence: CDR1 MNHEY, CDR2 SVGAGI. The CDR3 runs to 14 residues. Trimming left V 1 base short and J 6 bases short, with 13 bases between. For the CDR3, the DNA is TGTGCCAGCAGTTACTTTGGGGGCGCTTCCGAGCAGTACTTC. It translates to CASSYFGGASEQYF.

The CDR3 DNA reads TGTGCCAGCAGTTACTCCGGGGGGGCGATTTCCTACGAGCAGTACTTC. Protein product: CASSYSGGAISYEQYF. The chain carries TRBV6-2 or TRBV6-3 and TRBJ2-7, with 8 nucleotides matching TRBD2. The CDR3 contains 16 residues. Per germline, CDR1 MNHEY and CDR2 SVGEGT. Trimming at V came to 0 bases and at J to 1 base, leaving 5 bases not matched to a gene.

V and J are TRBV28 and TRBJ2-1, with D possibly TRBD1 on 5 matching bases. Germline CDR1 and CDR2: MDHEN and SYDVKM. V lost 8 bases to trimming and J lost 1 base, with 18 bases between them. This CDR3 comprises 16 residues. The CDR3 here is CASPPTQGFSYNEQFF. CDR3 bases: TGTGCCAGCCCCCCCACCCAGGGCTTTTCCTACAATGAGCAGTTCTTC.

This clone has only a few counts. The gene calls are TRBV10-3 and TRBJ1-2; D not certain. The CDR3 is 11 amino acids. Germline V gives CDR1 ENHRY, CDR2 SYGVKD. The V and J ends lost 6 bases and 7 bases respectively, with 9 bases between them. DNA for the CDR3: TGTGCCATCAGGTCGATGAGTGGCTACACCTTC. Translating gives CAIRSMSGYTF.

The chain recombines TRBV19 with TRBJ1-5, with 12 positions matching TRBD1. The CDR3 covers 17 residues. Germline V gives CDR1 LNHDA, CDR2 SQIVND (reference sequence). The J segment lost 4 bases and the V segment lost 2 bases, leaving 6 bases of the junction unmatched. DNA of the CDR3: TGTGCCAGTAGTATATTGGGACAGGGGGCTTCGAATCAGCCCCAGCATTTT. Protein: CASSILGQGASNQPQHF.

V and J are TRBV4-1 and TRBJ2-5; D perhaps matches TRBD2 (6 bases). Germline CDR1 reads MGHRA; CDR2 reads YSYEKL. CDR3 length: 15 amino acids. Deletions cut 1 base from V and 5 bases from J, with 14 bases between. The CDR3 reads CASSQAGTRLETQYF. The CDR3 bases are TGCGCCAGCAGCCAAGCGGGGACTCGACTGGAGACCCAGTACTTC.